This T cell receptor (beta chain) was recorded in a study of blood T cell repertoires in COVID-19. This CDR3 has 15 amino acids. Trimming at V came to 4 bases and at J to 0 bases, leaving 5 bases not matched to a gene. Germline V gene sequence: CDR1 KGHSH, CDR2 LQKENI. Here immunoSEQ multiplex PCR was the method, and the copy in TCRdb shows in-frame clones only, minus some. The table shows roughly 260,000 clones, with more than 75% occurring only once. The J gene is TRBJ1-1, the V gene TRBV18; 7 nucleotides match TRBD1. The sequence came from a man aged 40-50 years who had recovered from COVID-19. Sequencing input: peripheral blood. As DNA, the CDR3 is TGTGCCAGCTCACTGCTGGGACAGATGAACACTGAAGCTTTCTTT. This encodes CASSLLGQMNTEAFF.